A selection of T cell receptor beta chains follows, all from one sample in a study of CD8+CD57+ T cells in acquired aplastic anemia. Using its own MiXCR run on the reads, TCRdb lists one record per CDR3 protein. The repertoire holds about 210,000 distinct CDR3 sequences, with 30% to 40% as singletons. Material: sorted CD4+, CD8+, or CD8+CD57+ T cells (not recorded which) from PBMCs. The receptors originated from a human donor in good health, serving as a control. Both conserved end residues are part of each CDR3. A D gene is named only where the DNA matches it firmly. Size tells how often a clone was seen (once, few, many) or the class of an expanded clone, and some rows leave it out.

-	TRBV6-5	TRBJ1-5	few	CASSYSEAWGNQPQHF	TGTGCCAGCAGTTACTCAGAGGCCTGGGGCAATCAGCCCCAGCATTTT
TRBD2	TRBV7-2	TRBJ2-1	many	CASSSRGGRDNEQFF	TGTGCCAGCAGCTCCCGGGGGGGCCGCGACAATGAGCAGTTCTTC
-	TRBV19	TRBJ1-3	-	CASSIAQQGASGNTIYF	TGTGCCAGTAGTATAGCCCAACAGGGTGCCTCTGGAAACACCATATATTTT
-	TRBV20-1	TRBJ2-1	few	CSARDPNSGGEQFF	TGCAGTGCTAGAGATCCTAATAGCGGTGGTGAGCAGTTCTTC
TRBD2	TRBV20-1	TRBJ2-3	few	CSAAWLAGLTDTQYF	TGCAGTGCCGCCTGGCTAGCGGGGCTCACAGATACGCAGTATTTT
-	TRBV14	TRBJ1-2	-	CASSSTRGGPRNSYGYTF	TGTGCCAGCAGCTCCACTCGGGGGGGTCCCCGAAACTCCTATGGCTACACCTTC
-	TRBV20-1	TRBJ2-5	-	CSARDRIGGKTQYF	TGCAGTGCTAGGGATCGGATTGGGGGGAAGACCCAGTACTTC
TRBD1	TRBV19	TRBJ1-2	many	CASSIRTGDLGYTF	TGTGCCAGTAGTATCCGGACAGGGGATCTTGGCTACACCTTC
TRBD1	TRBV29-1	TRBJ2-5	many	CSVRDRADGETQYF	TGCAGCGTCCGGGACAGGGCAGATGGGGAGACCCAGTACTTC
-	TRBV6-2/TRBV6-3	TRBJ1-2	many	CASSYTGQRVYGYTF	TGTGCCAGCAGTTACACCGGACAGAGAGTGTATGGCTACACCTTC
-	TRBV16	TRBJ2-1	-	CASSPRDYNEQFF	TGTGCCAGCAGCCCCCGGGACTACAATGAGCAGTTCTTC
-	TRBV4-1	TRBJ2-5	many	CASSQEGEGAQYF	TGCGCCAGCAGCCAAGAGGGCGAGGGGGCCCAGTACTTC
-	TRBV12-3/TRBV12-4	TRBJ1-5	many	CASSLARDQPQHF	TGTGCCAGCAGTTTAGCCAGGGATCAGCCCCAGCATTTT
-	TRBV29-1	TRBJ2-3	many	CSARTASTDTQYF	TGCAGTGCGAGGACAGCCAGCACAGATACGCAGTATTTT